These 29 T cell receptor beta chains came from one sample sequenced in a study of T cells in Graves' hyperthyroidism and ophthalmopathy. Amplification of TCR beta CDR3 regions used RNA as the template. Researchers ran a first-round RT-PCR on the TCR CDR3 using the HTBI primer set. TCRdb recomputed calls from the multiplex PCR reads with MiXCR, one row per CDR3 protein. The sample shows roughly 500,000 distinct CDR3 sequences, about 16% of them seen only once. The sequenced sample was blood. The receptor source for this set is a woman in her twenties or thirties with Graves' ophthalmopathy.

This clonotype has only a few counts. The chain carries TRBV20-1 and TRBJ2-1; D gene ambiguous. Trimming left V 3 bases short and J 6 bases short, with 15 bases between. The germline CDR1 and CDR2 sequences are DFQATT and SNEGSKA (reference sequence). The CDR3 is 14 residues long. The CDR3, as DNA: TGCAGTGCTAGTAGGCGGATCCCGCCCAATGAGCAGTTCTTC. Translated, it gives CSASRRIPPNEQFF.

Many counts were recorded for this clonotype. The V gene is TRBV6-2 or TRBV6-3, the J gene TRBJ2-1; 8 positions agree with TRBD1. Germline V gives CDR1 MNHEY, CDR2 SVGEGT. With 5 bases clipped from V and 1 base from J, the junction kept 16 bases outside the gene matches. This CDR3 has 19 amino acids. The CDR3 DNA reads as TGTGCCAGCAGTCTAGATCCAGGGACAGGCCTTTGGTCCTACAATGAGCAGTTCTTC. Amino acid sequence: CASSLDPGTGLWSYNEQFF.

This clonotype has just one count. A much larger clonotype is one base distant, so this may be a read error. The V gene is TRBV7-2, the J gene TRBJ2-2; 7 bases are a match to TRBD2. The germline gives CDR1 SGHTA, CDR2 FQGNSA. This CDR3 has 16 residues. Trimming at V came to 6 bases and at J to 6 bases, leaving 13 bases not matched to a gene. CDR3 in DNA: TGTGCCAGCAGTTCGGGGCGGCGGGAGTACGCCGGGGAGCTGTTTTTT. Amino acid sequence: CASSSGRREYAGELFF.

This clonotype was seen repeatedly, ten times or more. This chain uses TRBV20-1 with TRBJ2-1; D is tentatively TRBD1 or TRBD2 (5 bases each). V shed 7 bases and J shed 4 bases, with 14 bases lying between them. The V gene's germline CDR1 is DFQATT and CDR2 SNEGSKA (reference sequence). This CDR3 spans 13 amino acids. In nucleotides, the CDR3 is TGCAGTGGGGGGAGTACGTTTTACAATGAGCAGTTCTTC. This codes for CSGGSTFYNEQFF.

There are many counts of this clonotype. The chain has TRBV7-6 and TRBJ2-1; unclear D gene. With 4 bases removed from V and 6 bases from J, the gap between germline ends came to 7 bases. The CDR3 consists of 12 residues. Germline values: CDR1 SGHVS, CDR2 FNYEAQ. CDR3 residues: CASSSRLNEQFF. CDR3 bases: TGTGCCAGCAGCTCCCGACTCAATGAGCAGTTCTTC.

This clonotype was recorded at least ten times. The rearrangement links TRBV2 to TRBJ2-7; D not certain. The CDR3 has 14 residues. V dropped 0 bases and J dropped 4 bases, with 10 bases sitting between them. The V gene's germline CDR1 is SNHLY and CDR2 FYNNEI. The CDR3 DNA sequence: TGTGCCAGCAGTGAAGCGGGGTCCGGATACGAGCAGTACTTC. Its translation is CASSEAGSGYEQYF.

This clonotype was counted between two and nine times. The chain links TRBV19 to TRBJ1-5, with 7 bases lining up with TRBD1. J gave up 1 base and V 3 bases, and 3 bases lay outside the gene matches. This CDR3 has 15 amino acids. CDR1 is LNHDA and CDR2 is SQIVND in the germline V gene (reference sequence). The CDR3 DNA is TGTGCCAGTAGTATGGGGGGACAGAGCAATCAGCCCCAGCATTTT. Its translation is CASSMGGQSNQPQHF. Complete variable domain (other parts from reference TRBV19 and TRBJ1-5): DGGITQSPKYLFRKEGQNVTLSCEQNLNHDAMYWYRQDPGQGLRLIYYSQIVNDFQKGDIAEGYSVSREKKESFPLTVTSAQKNPTAFYLCASSMGGQSNQPQHFGDGTRLSIL.

Ten or more counts support this clonotype. This chain uses TRBV27 with TRBJ2-3; D perhaps matches TRBD2 (6 bases). CDR1 is MNHEY and CDR2 is SMNVEV in the germline V gene (reference sequence). This CDR3 is 15 amino acids long. Deletions cut 3 bases from V and 5 bases from J, with 15 bases between. The CDR3 here is CASSFWGLREDTQYF. In nucleotides, the CDR3 is TGTGCCAGCAGTTTCTGGGGACTTCGGGAAGATACGCAGTATTTT.

This clonotype was observed a few times. This rearrangement joins TRBV4-3 to TRBJ2-7; no reliable D call. Germline CDR1 and CDR2: LGHNA and YSLEER. V dropped 1 base and J dropped 1 base, with 11 bases sitting between them. The CDR3 spans 15 residues. CDR3 residues: CASSQVRMGSYEQYF. For the CDR3, the DNA is TGCGCCAGCAGCCAAGTGAGGATGGGGTCCTACGAGCAGTACTTC.

The chain has TRBV20-1 and TRBJ2-3; 15 nucleotides align to TRBD2. V shed 3 bases and J 2 bases; nucleotides not matched to a gene: 9. The CDR3 has 18 amino acids. Per the germline V gene, CDR1 is DFQATT and CDR2 is SNEGSKA (reference sequence). CDR3 DNA: TGCAGTGCTAGGGGAGCCGGGACTAGCGGGGGGCCCACAGATACGCAGTATTTT. Translated, it gives CSARGAGTSGGPTDTQYF.

Many counts were recorded for this clonotype. This chain connects TRBV11-3 to TRBJ2-7; 7 nucleotides align to TRBD2. The CDR3 has 14 residues. Germline V gene lookup returns CDR1 SGHNT and CDR2 YENEEA. With V trimmed by 5 bases and J by 4 bases, 8 bases remained unmatched. The CDR3 coding sequence is TGTGCCAGCAGCCCAGCGGGACCGCCGTACGAGCAGTACTTC. This sequence encodes CASSPAGPPYEQYF.

The chain carries TRBV19 and TRBJ2-3; D call uncertain. Trimming took off 4 bases at V and 6 bases at J, with 8 bases between the two ends. Germline V CDR1 and CDR2: LNHDA, SQIVND (reference sequence). The CDR3 sequence is 12 residues long. Here the CDR3 DNA reads TGTGCCAGTAGTACCAGAAGGGATACGCAGTATTTT. This translates into CASSTRRDTQYF.

This clonotype appeared a few times. The chain couples TRBV7-8 to TRBJ2-2, with 7 bases lining up with TRBD1. Germline CDR1 SGHVS, CDR2 FQNEAQ. V lost 2 bases to trimming and J lost 0 bases; unmatched junction nucleotides: 9. The CDR3 totals 18 residues. The CDR3 bases are TGTGCCAGCAGCTTATTGGCCACTCAGGGGGCGAACACCGGGGAGCTGTTTTTT. As protein: CASSLLATQGANTGELFF.

This clonotype was picked up a small number of times. V gene TRBV2 combines with J gene TRBJ2-7; D is unclear. V lost 8 bases and J lost 2, with 16 bases in between. In germline, CDR1 is SNHLY, CDR2 FYNNEI. The length of the CDR3 is 14 residues. The CDR3, as DNA: TGTGCCAGCGAGTCGTGGACGGATGCCTACGAGCAGTACTTC. It translates to CASESWTDAYEQYF.

In its sample, this clonotype was seen many times. This sequence joins TRBV20-1 and TRBJ2-7; D is undetermined. CDR1 and CDR2 from the germline V gene are DFQATT and SNEGSKA (reference sequence). The CDR3 runs 15 residues. V shed 2 bases and J shed 0 bases, with 14 bases lying between them. The CDR3 loop is CSARQTGSSSYEQYF. The CDR3 nucleotides are TGCAGTGCTAGACAAACGGGCAGTTCCTCCTACGAGCAGTACTTC.

This clonotype has ten or more counts. This chain joins TRBV10-3 and TRBJ1-1; 7 bases fit TRBD1. The CDR3 length is 16 residues. Germline CDR1 and CDR2: ENHRY and SYGVKD. Trimming at V came to 10 bases and at J to 4 bases, leaving 18 bases not matched to a gene. DNA of the CDR3: TGTGCCAGTTGTCCTTCGACTCCAGGGGGTTTCACTGAAGCTTTCTTT. Its protein is CASCPSTPGGFTEAFF.

The chain recombines TRBV4-2 with TRBJ2-5; TRBD2 matches at 11 bases. V lost 1 base to trimming and J lost 2 bases; unmatched junction nucleotides: 9. Germline values: CDR1 LGHNA, CDR2 YNFKEQ. The CDR3 is 18 residues long. The CDR3 DNA reads TGTGCCAGCAGCCAAGCCTACCGAGCTAGCGGGGGGCAAGAGACCCAGTACTTC. Translation: CASSQAYRASGGQETQYF.

Worth noting for this clonotype: Just one base apart from a much larger clone, this may be a read error. V usage is TRBV7-2 and J usage is TRBJ2-1, with TRBD1 as a possible D gene (6 bases). Germline assignment: CDR1 SGHTA and CDR2 FQGNSA. This CDR3 is built from 16 residues. The V gene lost 1 base and the J gene lost 9 bases, with 19 bases spanning the gap. The CDR3 coding sequence is TGTGCCAGCAGCTTAGTTGGTCTAGGGGGAGCTGTTGAGCAGTTCTTC. Protein product: CASSLVGLGGAVEQFF.

This clonotype was detected a few times. The V call is TRBV9, the J call TRBJ2-1; D may match TRBD1 or TRBD2 (5 bases each). Germline CDR1 reads SGDLS; CDR2 reads YYNGEE. The CDR3 runs 13 residues. Trimming removed 2 bases from V and 6 bases from J, with 9 bases in between. Here the CDR3 reads CASSVAGTNEQFF. The CDR3 nucleotides are TGTGCCAGCAGCGTCGCAGGGACCAATGAGCAGTTCTTC. Full variable domain (remainder filled in from reference TRBV9 and TRBJ2-1): DSGVTQTPKHLITATGQRVTLRCSPRSGDLSVYWYQQSLDQGLQFLIQYYNGEERAKGNILERFSAQQFPDLHSELNLSSLELGDSALYFCASSVAGTNEQFFGPGTRLTVL.

A single count supports this clonotype. A read error may be the cause here, since a much bigger clone is one base away. The rearrangement joins TRBV29-1 to TRBJ2-1; D not resolved. Per germline, CDR1 SQVTM and CDR2 ANQGSEA. This CDR3 comprises 14 residues. V lost 3 bases to trimming and J lost 5 bases, with 14 bases between them. In DNA form, the CDR3 reads TGCAGCGTTGATCCCGCGGCCCTCGACAATGAGCAGTTCTTC. Residues: CSVDPAALDNEQFF.

Points on this clonotype: A much larger clonotype is one base distant, so this may be a read error. The CDR3 ends on some other residue instead of the conserved phenylalanine or tryptophan, so this is likely a read error. V usage is TRBV28 and J usage is TRBJ1-1, with 7 bases that match TRBD1. Germline V gives CDR1 MDHEN, CDR2 SYDVKM. Trimming removed 6 bases from V and 0 bases from J; junction bases left unmatched: 4. The CDR3 has 14 amino acids. The CDR3 sequence is CASSVGQVNTEAFS. The CDR3 DNA reads TGTGCCAGCAGCGTCGGACAGGTGAACACTGAAGCTTTCTCT.

This chain joins TRBV29-1 and TRBJ2-1; 7 positions match TRBD1. The germline V gene has CDR1 SQVTM and CDR2 ANQGSEA. V was clipped by 6 bases and J by 10 bases; unmatched bases: 15. The CDR3 consists of 14 residues. The CDR3 nucleotides are TGCAGCGTCACAAATATACAGGGGTTGGGGGAGCAGTTCTTC. It translates to CSVTNIQGLGEQFF.

This clonotype was recorded a few times. The CDR3 coding sequence is TGCGCCAGCAGCCAAGACTGGAGGGCTGAAAAACTGTTTTTT. As protein: CASSQDWRAEKLFF. The V and J genes are TRBV4-1 and TRBJ1-4; D unclear. V was clipped by 0 bases and J by 7 bases, with 9 bases between them. The CDR3 has 14 residues. Germline V gene sequence: CDR1 MGHRA, CDR2 YSYEKL.

This clonotype was seen repeatedly, ten times or more. The chain employs TRBV12-3 or TRBV12-4 and TRBJ2-3, with D maybe TRBD2 (5 bases). V lost 1 base, J lost 8 bases, and 10 bases lay in between. The CDR3 extends over 13 amino acids. The CDR3 sequence: CASSLDSGGTQYF. CDR3 nucleotides: TGTGCCAGCAGTTTAGACAGCGGAGGTACGCAGTATTTT.

This clonotype occurred a few times. This chain connects TRBV4-2 to TRBJ2-7; 14 bases map to TRBD2. CDR1 and CDR2 from the germline V gene are LGHNA and YNFKEQ. The CDR3 totals 19 residues. V shed 1 base and J 3 bases; nucleotides not matched to a gene: 11. The CDR3 here is CASSQGIRLAGGRDYEQYF. CDR3 bases: TGTGCCAGCAGCCAAGGTATAAGACTAGCGGGAGGGAGGGACTACGAGCAGTACTTC.

The V call is TRBV29-1, the J call TRBJ2-7; D not resolved. V was pared by 4 bases and J by 3 bases, with 13 bases between. This CDR3 is 13 amino acids long. Germline loops: CDR1 SQVTM, CDR2 ANQGSEA. The CDR3 reads CSVVVEPLYEQYF. The CDR3 bases are TGCAGCGTTGTTGTGGAGCCCCTCTACGAGCAGTACTTC.

This clonotype showed up just a few times. The gene calls are TRBV5-4 and TRBJ2-3; 7 nucleotides line up with TRBD2. The CDR3 spans 15 residues. V lost 3 bases and J lost 2; bases outside the gene matches: 6. CDR1 and CDR2 from the germline V gene are SGHNT and YYREEE (reference sequence). CDR3 protein: CASSSQTSYTDTQYF. CDR3 DNA: TGTGCCAGCAGCTCGCAGACTAGCTACACAGATACGCAGTATTTT.

This clonotype was counted at least ten times. The rearrangement links TRBV5-4 to TRBJ2-3; possible D gene TRBD1, 6 bases. The V end lost 0 bases, the J end lost 2 bases, and 7 bases lay between the germline ends. The CDR3 has 14 amino acids. Germline assignment: CDR1 SGHNT and CDR2 YYREEE (reference sequence). The DNA of the CDR3 is TGTGCCAGCAGCTTGGGGGACAACACAGATACGCAGTATTTT. Amino acid sequence: CASSLGDNTDTQYF.

Many counts were recorded for this clonotype. The chain uses TRBV7-2 and TRBJ1-2; D is unclear. The length of the CDR3 is 14 residues. Germline values: CDR1 SGHTA, CDR2 FQGNSA. Between the trimmed V and J ends, which lost 5 bases and 2 bases, there was a span of 12 bases. The CDR3: CASSPETLNYGYTF. As DNA, the CDR3 is TGTGCCAGCAGCCCTGAGACACTCAACTATGGCTACACCTTC.